The 16 T cell receptor beta chains given below trace back to one sample, sequenced in a study of tumour-infiltrating T cells in Burkitt lymphoma (TCRdb year 2020). The library was produced with the immunoSEQ multiplex PCR assay. The source is immuneACCESS, and TCRdb retained only in-frame sequences with V and J called. Part of the clones is not carried over; for the studies checked, unresolved V genes explain less than half of this, and the remainder is unexplained. Counted in this sample were around 15,000 clones; roughly 85% of them appeared once. The top ten clones comprise around 2% of the sample. Input material: tumor tissue. Source of these receptors: a human donor with diffuse large B-cell lymphoma.

Turning to this clone: At the DNA level, this CDR3 is encoded by other sequences in the same sample as well. In DNA form, the CDR3 reads TGTGCCAGCAGCGTAGATTGGGGTATTCAGTACTTC. This sequence encodes CASSVDWGIQYF. The chain is built from TRBV9 and TRBJ2-4; no reliable D call. Trimming removed 0 bases from V and 10 bases from J, with 8 bases in between. This CDR3 comprises 12 residues. Germline CDR1 is SGDLS and CDR2 is YYNGEE.

This clone occurred once. The J gene is TRBJ2-1, the V gene TRBV7-2, with 8 bases identical to TRBD1. Germline trimming cut 9 bases from V and 0 bases from J; bases unmatched to any gene: 10. Germline V gene lookup returns CDR1 SGHTA and CDR2 FQGNSA. The CDR3 contains 16 residues. The CDR3 reads CASSRQGASSYNEQFF. The CDR3 nucleotides are TGTGCCAGTTCACGTCAGGGGGCGAGCTCCTACAATGAGCAGTTCTTC.

The V gene is TRBV7-8, the J gene TRBJ1-2, with a possible D match to TRBD1 (5 bases). CDR1 is SGHVS, CDR2 FQNEAQ, per germline. V was trimmed by 10 bases and J by 3 bases, leaving 12 bases between them. The CDR3 sequence is 12 residues long. CDR3 amino acids: CAIPRGDYGYTF. The CDR3, as DNA: TGTGCCATCCCGAGGGGCGACTATGGCTACACCTTC.

This clone was seen only once. This CDR3 reads CASSLRGGGSAYEQYF. In nucleotides, the CDR3 is TGTGCCAGCAGCTTGCGAGGCGGGGGCTCCGCCTACGAGCAGTACTTC. The chain couples TRBV5-4 to TRBJ2-7, with a possible D match to TRBD2 (7 bases). Looked up from germline, CDR1 is SGHNT and CDR2 is YYREEE (reference sequence). This CDR3 contains 16 residues. Trimming took 1 base from V and 2 from J, leaving 16 bases between them.

This chain joins TRBV5-4 and TRBJ1-1; the match to TRBD1 covers 7 bases. Trimming at V came to 3 bases and at J to 0 bases, leaving 5 bases not matched to a gene. The CDR3 extends over 15 amino acids. Germline V lookup: CDR1 SGHNT, CDR2 YYREEE (reference sequence). The CDR3 is CASSSPTGMNTEAFF. In nucleotides, the CDR3 is TGTGCCAGCAGCTCCCCGACAGGGATGAACACTGAAGCTTTCTTT.

This clone was detected once. The rearrangement uses TRBV29-1 and TRBJ2-7; TRBD2 matches at 10 bases. Germline V gene lookup returns CDR1 SQVTM and CDR2 ANQGSEA. This CDR3 is 13 amino acids long. J lost 3 bases, V lost 3 bases, and 2 bases had no gene match. CDR3 residues: CSVDVAGGYEQYF. Here the CDR3 DNA reads TGCAGCGTTGATGTAGCGGGGGGCTACGAGCAGTACTTC.

V and J are TRBV9 and TRBJ1-1; TRBD1 aligns across 7 bases. The CDR3 totals 17 residues. Germline CDR1 and CDR2: SGDLS and YYNGEE. V was pared by 3 bases and J by 1 base, with 12 bases of the junction left unmatched. The CDR3 spells CASSGPTGPMRNTEAFF. The CDR3 DNA follows: TGTGCCAGCAGCGGCCCGACAGGGCCCATGAGGAACACTGAAGCTTTCTTT.

The J gene is TRBJ2-7, the V gene TRBV7-2, with 10 bases fitting TRBD2. CDR1 and CDR2 from the germline V gene are SGHTA and FQGNSA. The CDR3 is 16 amino acids. V shed 1 base, J shed 4 bases, and the junction held 7 bases outside the gene matches. The CDR3 bases are TGTGCCAGCAGCTTAGGGCTAGCGGGAGAGGGATACGAGCAGTACTTC. Translating gives CASSLGLAGEGYEQYF.

The V call is TRBV27, the J call TRBJ1-5; unclear D gene. The CDR3 totals 12 residues. The V gene's germline CDR1 is MNHEY and CDR2 SMNVEV (reference sequence). Trimming stripped 7 bases from V and 4 bases from J, with 8 bases between. CDR3 loop: CASKDPNQPQHF. DNA for the CDR3: TGTGCCAGCAAGGACCCTAATCAGCCCCAGCATTTT.

This clone was observed once. J is TRBJ2-5 and V is TRBV9, with TRBD1 as a possible D gene (5 bases). Germline values: CDR1 SGDLS, CDR2 YYNGEE. V was clipped by 2 bases and J by 0 bases, with 11 bases between them. CDR3 size: 15 residues. This CDR3 reads CASSVIDSNQETQYF. The CDR3 region has the DNA TGTGCCAGCAGCGTGATCGACAGCAACCAAGAGACCCAGTACTTC.

The chain couples TRBV11-2 to TRBJ1-1; D not resolved. The CDR3 spans 20 residues. The germline gives CDR1 SGHAT, CDR2 FQNNGV. The V gene lost 0 bases and the J gene lost 3 bases, with 26 bases spanning the gap. The CDR3 sequence is CASSLDRWQGMEIRHTEAFF. In DNA, the CDR3 is TGTGCCAGCAGCTTAGATAGGTGGCAAGGGATGGAAATCCGCCACACTGAAGCTTTCTTT.

The chain uses TRBV13 and TRBJ2-7; a possible D gene is TRBD1 (5 bases). Germline V gives CDR1 PRHDT, CDR2 FYEKMQ (reference sequence). The V end lost 5 bases, the J end lost 5 bases, and 19 bases lay between the germline ends. CDR3 length equals 15 residues. Written as DNA, the CDR3 is TGTGCCAGCAGCCACGTCGGTCAGGGTGGGAACGAGCAGTACTTC. The encoded protein is CASSHVGQGGNEQYF.

The rearrangement links TRBV5-6 to TRBJ2-3; D is unclear. This CDR3 spans 11 amino acids. Trimming left V 5 bases short and J 6 bases short, with 7 bases between. Germline V CDR1 and CDR2: SGHDT, YYEEEE. This chain's CDR3 is CASSQTDTQYF. The CDR3 DNA sequence: TGTGCCAGCAGTCAAACTGATACGCAGTATTTT.

V is TRBV4-3 and J is TRBJ1-5; D gene ambiguous. This CDR3 comprises 16 residues. The germline V gene has CDR1 LGHNA and CDR2 YSLEER. The ends were cut back, 4 bases at V and 4 bases at J, with 17 bases in the middle. CDR3: CASSRSWGIGNQPQHF. The CDR3 bases are TGCGCCAGCAGCCGATCATGGGGAATTGGAAATCAGCCCCAGCATTTT.

The chain links TRBV10-3 to TRBJ1-5, with D possibly being TRBD1 (6 bases). V gave up 3 bases and J gave up 6 bases, with 12 bases separating them. This CDR3 contains 14 residues. In germline, CDR1 is ENHRY, CDR2 SYGVKD. CDR3 residues: CAISDEGGVQPQHF. CDR3 in DNA: TGTGCCATCAGTGATGAGGGGGGAGTTCAGCCCCAGCATTTT.

This chain connects TRBV18 to TRBJ2-7; D may be TRBD1 (6 bases). CDR1 KGHSH and CDR2 LQKENI come from the germline V gene. This CDR3 is built from 14 residues. V was shortened by 1 base and J by 1 base, with 8 bases between the two germline ends. CDR3 in DNA: TGTGCCAGCTCACCACGGCAGGGGTCCTACGAGCAGTACTTC. Protein sequence: CASSPRQGSYEQYF.